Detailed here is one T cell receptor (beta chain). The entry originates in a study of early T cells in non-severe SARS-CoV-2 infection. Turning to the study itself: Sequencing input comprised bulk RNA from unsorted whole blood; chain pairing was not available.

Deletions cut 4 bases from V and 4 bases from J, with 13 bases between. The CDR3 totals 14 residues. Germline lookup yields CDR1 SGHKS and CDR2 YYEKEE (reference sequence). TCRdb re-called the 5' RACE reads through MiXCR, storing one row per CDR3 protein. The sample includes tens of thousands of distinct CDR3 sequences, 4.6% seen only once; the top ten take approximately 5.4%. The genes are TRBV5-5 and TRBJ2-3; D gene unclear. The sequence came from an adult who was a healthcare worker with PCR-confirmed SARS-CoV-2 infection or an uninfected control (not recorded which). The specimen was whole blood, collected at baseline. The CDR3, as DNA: TGTGCCAGCAGCCGCGACTTTCGGGCAGATACGCAGTATTTT. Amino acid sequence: CASSRDFRADTQYF.